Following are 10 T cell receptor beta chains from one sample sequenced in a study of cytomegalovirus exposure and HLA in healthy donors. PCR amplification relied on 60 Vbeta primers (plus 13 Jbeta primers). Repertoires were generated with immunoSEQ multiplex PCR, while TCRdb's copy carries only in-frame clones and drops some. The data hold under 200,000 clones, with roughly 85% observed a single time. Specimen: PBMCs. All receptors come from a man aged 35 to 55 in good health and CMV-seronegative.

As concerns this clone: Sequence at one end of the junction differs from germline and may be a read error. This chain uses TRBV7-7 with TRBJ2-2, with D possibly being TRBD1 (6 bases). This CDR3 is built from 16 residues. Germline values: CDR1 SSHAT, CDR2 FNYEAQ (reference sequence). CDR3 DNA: TGTGCTAGCAGCTCAGAGGGACAAGGGTTAACCGGGGAGCTGTTTTTT. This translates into CASSSEGQGLTGELFF.

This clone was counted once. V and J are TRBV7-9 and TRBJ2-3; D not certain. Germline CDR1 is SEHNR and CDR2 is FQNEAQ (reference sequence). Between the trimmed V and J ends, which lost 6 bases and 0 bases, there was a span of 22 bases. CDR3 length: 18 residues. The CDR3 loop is CASRPPPKQRTSTDTQYF. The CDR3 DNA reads TGTGCCAGCAGACCCCCCCCGAAACAGAGAACTAGCACAGATACGCAGTATTTT.

CDR3 DNA sequence: TGTGCCAGCAGTTCTACCTTAGTTAATGAGCAGTTCTTC. Translation: CASSSTLVNEQFF. The chain recombines TRBV6-1 with TRBJ2-1, with D unresolved. The CDR3 runs to 13 residues. Germline loops: CDR1 MNHNS, CDR2 SASEGT. The V end was cut by 5 bases, the J end by 7 bases, with 12 bases between.

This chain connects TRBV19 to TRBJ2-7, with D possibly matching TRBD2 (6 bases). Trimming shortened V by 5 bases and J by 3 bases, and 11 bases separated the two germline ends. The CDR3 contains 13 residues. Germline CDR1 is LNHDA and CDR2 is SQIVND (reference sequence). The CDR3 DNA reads TGTGCCAGTAGTGGCGGGGCCGACTACGAGCAGTACTTC. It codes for CASSGGADYEQYF.

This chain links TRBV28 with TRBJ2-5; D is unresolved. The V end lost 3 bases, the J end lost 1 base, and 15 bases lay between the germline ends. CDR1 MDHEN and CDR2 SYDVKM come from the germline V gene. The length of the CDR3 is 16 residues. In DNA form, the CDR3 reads TGTGCCAGCAGTTTCGAACATGGCAGATTCCAAGAGACCCAGTACTTC. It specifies CASSFEHGRFQETQYF.

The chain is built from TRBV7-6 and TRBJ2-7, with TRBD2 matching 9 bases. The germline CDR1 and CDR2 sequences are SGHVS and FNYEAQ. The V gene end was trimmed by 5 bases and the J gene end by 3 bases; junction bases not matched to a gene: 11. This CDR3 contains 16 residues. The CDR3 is CASSPFSGRGVYEQYF. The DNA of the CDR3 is TGTGCCAGCAGCCCATTTAGCGGGAGAGGTGTCTACGAGCAGTACTTC. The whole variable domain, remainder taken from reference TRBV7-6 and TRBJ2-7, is GAGVSQSPRYKVTKRGQDVALRCDPISGHVSLYWYRQALGQGPEFLTYFNYEAQQDKSGLPNDRFSAERPEGSISTLTIQRTEQRDSAMYRCASSPFSGRGVYEQYFGPGTRLTVT.

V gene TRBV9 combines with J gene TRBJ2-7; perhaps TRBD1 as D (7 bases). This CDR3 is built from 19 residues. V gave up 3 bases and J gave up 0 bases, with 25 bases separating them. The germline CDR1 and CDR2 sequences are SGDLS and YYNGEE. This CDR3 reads CASSEGGGTTGDPSYEQYF. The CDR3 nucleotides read TGTGCCAGCAGCGAGGGTGGGGGGACCACAGGGGACCCCTCCTACGAGCAGTACTTC.

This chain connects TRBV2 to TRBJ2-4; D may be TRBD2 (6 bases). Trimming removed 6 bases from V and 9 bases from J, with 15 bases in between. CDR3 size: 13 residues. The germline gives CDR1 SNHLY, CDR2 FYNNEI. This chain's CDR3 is CASREREKGIQYF. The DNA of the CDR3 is TGTGCCAGCAGAGAACGGGAGAAAGGCATTCAGTACTTC.

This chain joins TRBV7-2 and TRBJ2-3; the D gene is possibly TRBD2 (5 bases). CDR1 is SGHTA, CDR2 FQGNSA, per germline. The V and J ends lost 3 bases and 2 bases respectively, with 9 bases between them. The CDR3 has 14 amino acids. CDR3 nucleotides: TGTGCCAGCAGCTTGGGAGTTAACACAGATACGCAGTATTTT. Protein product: CASSLGVNTDTQYF.

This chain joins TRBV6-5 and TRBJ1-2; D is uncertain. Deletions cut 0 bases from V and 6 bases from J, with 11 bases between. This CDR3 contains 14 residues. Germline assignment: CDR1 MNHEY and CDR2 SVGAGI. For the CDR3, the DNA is TGTGCCAGCAGTTACTCCACGGGAGCGGATGGCTACACCTTC. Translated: CASSYSTGADGYTF.